These 27 T cell receptor beta chains were sequenced from one sample in a study of blood T cell repertoires in COVID-19. The data were produced by immunoSEQ multiplex PCR, yet TCRdb's version contains in-frame clones alone and is incomplete. The table lists fewer than 150,000 clones, 84% of them singletons. Sequencing was performed on PBMCs or T cells enriched from blood (not recorded which). The receptors shown here come from a man in his forties or fifties in a cohort exposed to, infected with or recovered from COVID-19 (not recorded which).

This sequence joins TRBV5-8 and TRBJ2-5, with TRBD1 as a possible D gene (5 bases). V lost 7 bases, J lost 1 base, and 17 bases lay in between. The CDR3 loop spans 15 amino acids. CDR1 and CDR2 (germline): SGHTS, YDEGEE. The CDR3 region is CASGPQAPIQETQYF. Written as DNA, the CDR3 is TGTGCCAGCGGGCCACAGGCACCCATCCAAGAGACCCAGTACTTC.

This clone occurred once. The chain joins TRBV18 to TRBJ1-1, with 11 nucleotides matching TRBD1. Germline values: CDR1 KGHSH, CDR2 LQKENI. The CDR3 length is 15 residues. V gave up 5 bases and J gave up 1 base; unmatched junction bases: 3. The CDR3 protein is CASSFGQGANTEAFF. CDR3 sequence (DNA): TGTGCCAGCTCATTCGGACAGGGGGCGAACACTGAAGCTTTCTTT.

The chain carries TRBV25-1 and TRBJ2-7, with TRBD1 identical over 11 bases. The germline V gene encodes CDR1 MGHDK and CDR2 SYGVNS. V dropped 7 bases and J dropped 3; count of bases not matched to a gene: 2. The length of the CDR3 is 13 residues. The CDR3 protein is CASTGTGGYEQYF. CDR3 DNA sequence: TGTGCCAGCACCGGGACAGGGGGCTACGAGCAGTACTTC.

This rearrangement joins TRBV9 to TRBJ2-3; 8 nucleotides match TRBD2. The CDR3 spans 16 residues. Trimming took 0 bases from V and 7 from J; bases not matched to a gene: 10. The germline V gene encodes CDR1 SGDLS and CDR2 YYNGEE. CDR3 sequence: CASSVELAGSRNTQYF. Here the CDR3 DNA reads TGTGCCAGCAGCGTAGAGCTAGCGGGCTCCCGAAATACGCAGTATTTT.

The V call is TRBV28, the J call TRBJ1-4, with D unclear. Per the germline V gene, CDR1 is MDHEN and CDR2 is SYDVKM. Deletions cut 6 bases from V and 10 bases from J, with 12 bases between. The CDR3 sequence is 12 residues long. This CDR3 reads CASSSPSGKLFF. DNA for the CDR3: TGTGCCAGCAGCTCGCCTTCCGGAAAACTGTTTTTT.

A word on this clone: This may be a read error, as it is one base from a much larger clone. The CDR3 nucleotides are TGTGCCAGCAGCCGGAGCTCCTACGAGCAGTACTTC. Amino acids: CASSRSSYEQYF. This chain joins TRBV7-9 and TRBJ2-7; D gene ambiguous. V was pared by 5 bases and J by 0 bases, with 5 bases between. The CDR3 extends over 12 amino acids. The germline CDR1 and CDR2 sequences are SEHNR and FQNEAQ (reference sequence).

V and J are TRBV9 and TRBJ1-2; D not certain. The CDR3 loop spans 14 amino acids. Trimming cost V 0 bases and J 4 bases, with 10 bases left between them. The germline V gene has CDR1 SGDLS and CDR2 YYNGEE. DNA of the CDR3: TGTGCCAGCAGCGTAGTGGAGAGGCCCTATGGCTACACCTTC. Amino acid sequence: CASSVVERPYGYTF. The variable domain in full, with the rest retrieved from reference TRBV9 and TRBJ1-2, is DSGVTQTPKHLITATGQRVTLRCSPRSGDLSVYWYQQSLDQGLQFLIQYYNGEERAKGNILERFSAQQFPDLHSELNLSSLELGDSALYFCASSVVERPYGYTFGSGTRLTVV.

The V and J genes are TRBV7-6 and TRBJ2-1, with TRBD2 identical over 7 bases. Per the germline V gene, CDR1 is SGHVS and CDR2 is FNYEAQ. With 0 bases clipped from V and 12 bases from J, the junction kept 14 bases outside the gene matches. There are 16 residues in the CDR3. The CDR3 DNA reads as TGTGCCAGCAGCTTAGCGCTGGGAGGGGAAGGAATTGGGCAGTTCTTC. It encodes CASSLALGGEGIGQFF.

The chain couples TRBV5-5 to TRBJ1-5; D uncertain. CDR3 length: 16 amino acids. Germline values: CDR1 SGHKS, CDR2 YYEKEE (reference sequence). The V end was cut by 0 bases, the J end by 1 base, with 11 bases between. Written as DNA, the CDR3 is TGTGCCAGCAGCTTGGGTGGGAGGGCGAGCAATCAGCCCCAGCATTTT. Its protein is CASSLGGRASNQPQHF.

V gene TRBV9 combines with J gene TRBJ2-1, with TRBD1 matching 8 bases. The CDR3 has 15 amino acids. Germline V CDR1 and CDR2: SGDLS, YYNGEE. After removal of 6 bases from V and 10 bases from J, the junction contained 15 bases not matched to a gene. The CDR3 sequence: CASTRQGKQVNEQFF. The CDR3 DNA reads as TGTGCCAGCACCCGACAGGGGAAGCAGGTCAACGAGCAGTTCTTC. Looking up the rest from reference TRBV9 and TRBJ2-1 gives the full variable domain: DSGVTQTPKHLITATGQRVTLRCSPRSGDLSVYWYQQSLDQGLQFLIQYYNGEERAKGNILERFSAQQFPDLHSELNLSSLELGDSALYFCASTRQGKQVNEQFFGPGTRLTVL.

The CDR3 region has the DNA TGTGTCAGAAGCTTCAGTTCAGGGAGGGCTAGCGGGAGGGCCGACGAGCAGTACTTC. Its protein is CVRSFSSGRASGRADEQYF. The chain links TRBV7-5 to TRBJ2-7; the DNA was not used to check the table's D call, TRBD2. TRBV7-5 corresponds to a pseudogene. This CDR3 contains 19 residues.

The V gene is TRBV30, the J gene TRBJ1-1, with 7 bases that match TRBD1. The germline V gene has CDR1 GTSNPN and CDR2 SVGIG (reference sequence). Unmatched junction bases numbered 19, after V lost 2 bases and J lost 4 bases. The CDR3 runs to 18 residues. The CDR3, as DNA: TGTGCCTGGAGTCCCCCGGACAGGCGGGTCATTTCGGGCACTGAAGCTTTCTTT. This gives the protein CAWSPPDRRVISGTEAFF.

This sequence joins TRBV29-1 and TRBJ1-2, with D unresolved. Between the trimmed V and J ends, which lost 4 bases and 7 bases, there was a span of 13 bases. Germline V CDR1 and CDR2: SQVTM, ANQGSEA. CDR3 size: 12 residues. DNA for the CDR3: TGCAGCGTTGGAGAGTCGTCGGGTGGCTACACCTTC. This codes for CSVGESSGGYTF.

CDR3 in DNA: TGTGCTAGTGGTTTTGTCATAGCGGTAAGCTCCTACAATGAGCAGTTCTTC. This sequence encodes CASGFVIAVSSYNEQFF. The rearrangement joins TRBV12-5 to TRBJ2-1; D might be TRBD2 (6 bases). The V gene lost 3 bases and the J gene lost 0 bases, with 15 bases spanning the gap. Per germline, CDR1 LGHNT and CDR2 FRNRAP. There are 17 residues in the CDR3.

The chain is built from TRBV24-1 and TRBJ2-5, with TRBD2 matching 10 bases. V was clipped by 0 bases and J by 3 bases; unmatched bases: 3. This CDR3 comprises 16 residues. CDR1 and CDR2 (germline): KGHDR, SFDVKD. CDR3 coding DNA: TGTGCCACCAGTGATTTGAACCTAGCGGGAGAAGAGACCCAGTACTTC. Amino acid sequence: CATSDLNLAGEETQYF.

The V gene is TRBV10-3, the J gene TRBJ2-3, with TRBD2 identical over 8 bases. V gave up 4 bases and J gave up 3 bases; unmatched junction bases: 9. The CDR3 sequence is 16 residues long. Germline loops: CDR1 ENHRY, CDR2 SYGVKD. The CDR3 nucleotides read TGTGCCATCAGTGTTGGTAGCGGGGTGGGTACAGATACGCAGTATTTT. Translating it yields CAISVGSGVGTDTQYF.

The rearrangement uses TRBV6-2 or TRBV6-3 and TRBJ2-7; a weak D match, TRBD2 (5 bases). This CDR3 region has 13 residues. V was trimmed by 5 bases and J by 4 bases, leaving 12 bases between them. Germline lookup yields CDR1 MNHEY and CDR2 SVGEGT. CDR3 in amino acids: CASSPHRTYEQYF. CDR3 DNA: TGTGCCAGCAGTCCCCACCGGACTTACGAGCAGTACTTC.

The chain joins TRBV7-2 to TRBJ1-1, with unresolved D. Deletions cut 0 bases from V and 8 bases from J, with 10 bases between. Per the germline V gene, CDR1 is SGHTA and CDR2 is FQGNSA. This CDR3 is built from 13 residues. In DNA form, the CDR3 reads TGTGCCAGCAGCTTAGCCACAGCCTCCGAAGCTTTCTTT. Its protein is CASSLATASEAFF.

This sequence joins TRBV3-1 (or the pseudogene TRBV3-2) and TRBJ2-1, with 7 bases lining up with TRBD2. J gave up 0 bases and V 3 bases, and 5 bases lay outside the gene matches. Per the germline V gene, CDR1 is LGHDT and CDR2 is YNNKEL (reference sequence). The CDR3 is 16 residues long. The CDR3 DNA reads as TGTGCCAGCAGCCACCTAGCGGTAAGCTCCTACAATGAGCAGTTCTTC. Translation: CASSHLAVSSYNEQFF.

The genes are TRBV5-1 and TRBJ2-3, with a possible D match to TRBD1 (5 bases). The germline CDR1 and CDR2 sequences are SGHRS and YFSETQ. The CDR3 spans 15 residues. V was clipped by 2 bases and J by 3 bases, with 13 bases between them. The CDR3 coding sequence is TGCGCCAGCAGCTTAAACAGGTTTGAAACAGATACGCAGTATTTT. It codes for CASSLNRFETDTQYF.

The genes are TRBV7-2 and TRBJ1-1; TRBD1 matches at 8 bases. There are 13 residues in the CDR3. The germline V gene has CDR1 SGHTA and CDR2 FQGNSA. Trimming at V came to 0 bases and at J to 11 bases, leaving 5 bases not matched to a gene. CDR3 region: CASSLALTGEAFF. As DNA, the CDR3 is TGTGCCAGCAGCTTAGCGTTGACAGGGGAGGCTTTCTTT. Complete variable domain (other parts from reference TRBV7-2 and TRBJ1-1): GAGVSQSPSNKVTEKGKDVELRCDPISGHTALYWYRQSLGQGLEFLIYFQGNSAPDKSGLPSDRFSAERTGGSVSTLTIQRTQQEDSAVYLCASSLALTGEAFFGQGTRLTVV.

The chain recombines TRBV10-1 with TRBJ2-7, with 8 bases lining up with TRBD2. V shed 1 base and J 2 bases; nucleotides not matched to a gene: 10. CDR3 length equals 17 residues. Germline V gene sequence: CDR1 WNHNN, CDR2 SYGVQD (reference sequence). CDR3 amino acids: CASSELVVAGTPYEQYF. CDR3 nucleotide sequence: TGCGCCAGCAGTGAGTTGGTCGTAGCGGGGACCCCCTACGAGCAGTACTTC.

The genes are TRBV6-2 or TRBV6-3 and TRBJ2-7; perhaps TRBD1 as D (6 bases). Germline-derived CDR1 and CDR2 are MNHEY and SVGEGT. The germline V and J ends were trimmed by 5 bases and 0 bases, with 11 bases remaining between them. CDR3 length equals 14 residues. CDR3 DNA: TGTGCCAGCAGTAACCCGGACAGCTCCTACGAGCAGTACTTC. It encodes CASSNPDSSYEQYF.

The rearrangement joins TRBV18 to TRBJ2-7, with D possibly matching TRBD1 (6 bases). The CDR3 covers 14 residues. The germline V and J ends were trimmed by 0 bases and 6 bases, with 12 bases remaining between them. Germline-derived CDR1 and CDR2 are KGHSH and LQKENI. The CDR3 sequence is CASSPPVDRSEQYF. The CDR3 nucleotides read TGTGCCAGCTCACCACCAGTAGACAGGAGCGAGCAGTACTTC.

This clone was counted a few times. The rearrangement links TRBV7-9 to TRBJ1-1; TRBD1 is a possible D gene (5 bases). Germline loops: CDR1 SEHNR, CDR2 FQNEAQ (reference sequence). This CDR3 region has 14 residues. V was pared by 5 bases and J by 5 bases, with 15 bases between. The CDR3: CASSLGEGGTEAFF. The DNA of the CDR3 is TGTGCCAGCAGCCTAGGGGAGGGCGGGACTGAAGCTTTCTTT.

This chain uses TRBV9 with TRBJ1-4; 7 nucleotides agree with TRBD1. The CDR3 loop spans 14 amino acids. Trimming removed 4 bases from V and 3 bases from J; junction bases left unmatched: 3. Germline CDR1 is SGDLS and CDR2 is YYNGEE. The CDR3 nucleotides read TGTGCCAGCAGCAACGGACAGGCTAATGAAAAACTGTTTTTT. This sequence encodes CASSNGQANEKLFF.

The J gene is TRBJ1-6, the V gene TRBV19, with a possible D match to TRBD1 (5 bases). V was shortened by 7 bases and J by 10 bases, with 14 bases between the two germline ends. Germline CDR1 is LNHDA and CDR2 is SQIVND (reference sequence). CDR3 length: 13 amino acids. CDR3 in amino acids: CASNRGEGSPLHF. The CDR3 DNA sequence: TGTGCCAGTAATCGGGGGGAAGGCTCACCCCTCCACTTT.